This T cell receptor beta chain was retrieved from a study of blood T cell repertoires in COVID-19. On the study more broadly: Acute and convalescent COVID-19 samples came from the United States, Italy and Spain. The cDNA or gDNA used as material had been derived from T cells, B-cell-depleted T cells, or PBMCs.

In the original analysis: Estimation of nucleated cell counts was performed using reference gene primer amplification. The table came from immunoSEQ multiplex PCR; TCRdb's copy has only in-frame clones and leaves some out. Clonal size and the V and J genes are those of that table, whereas D and trimming came from the DNA. Of 130,000 or so clones detected, approximately 88% appear once; the ten largest clones hold approximately 10%. The CDR3 is 13 amino acids. Germline values: CDR1 SNHLY, CDR2 FYNNEI. The V gene lost 5 bases and the J gene lost 5 bases, with 12 bases spanning the gap. What was sequenced was peripheral blood. This TCR derives from a man aged 45-65 years with acute or convalescent COVID-19. This rearrangement joins TRBV2 to TRBJ1-2; TRBD1 might be the D (5 bases). The CDR3 bases are TGTGCCAGCAGTCAAAATCAGGGTTATGGCTACACCTTC. As protein: CASSQNQGYGYTF.